Listed below are T cell receptor beta chains from one sample, sequenced in a study of shared clonotypes between healthy human individuals. Here immunoSEQ multiplex PCR was the method, and the copy in TCRdb shows in-frame clones only, minus some. The sample includes about 1 million clones, 65% to 80% seen only once; the top ten take 1.2% to 1.5%. The material sequenced was memory CD4+ T cells sorted from blood. The source of these receptors is a man aged 18 to 29 in good health. Each CDR3 is given with its conserved first and last residue. Fields, in order: D gene, J gene, V gene, clone size, CDR3 DNA, CDR3 protein. The D gene is left open where the match is weak. Clone size appears in some rows only: once, few, many, or a class for an expanded clone.

TRBD1 | TRBJ2-1 | TRBV6-5 | many | TGTGCCAGCAGTTACTCGGGGGACAGGGGGTACAATGAGCAGTTCTTC | CASSYSGDRGYNEQFF
TRBD2 | TRBJ2-3 | TRBV7-9 | . | TGTGCCAGCAGCTTGGGAACCCCGGGAGGGGGAGATACGCAGTATTTT | CASSLGTPGGGDTQYF
TRBD2 | TRBJ2-1 | TRBV19 | . | TGTGCCAGTTTGGGACTAGGGATCAATGAGCAGTTCTTC | CASLGLGINEQFF
TRBD2 | TRBJ2-7 | TRBV29-1 | . | TGCAGCGTTGAGCGCCTAGCGGGGGCCTTGGGGGAGCAGTACTTC | CSVERLAGALGEQYF
TRBD1 | TRBJ2-1 | TRBV5-1 | . | TGCGCCAGCAGCGGCCTGGGACAGGGGAACAATGAGCAGTTCTTC | CASSGLGQGNNEQFF
. | TRBJ1-2 | TRBV7-2 | . | TGTGCCAGCAGCTTAGCACCAGGGATTCCCACCTTC | CASSLAPGIPTF
. | TRBJ2-3 | TRBV30 | once | TGTGCCTGGAGTGGTCCGAACACAGATACGCAGTATTTT | CAWSGPNTDTQYF
. | TRBJ1-3 | TRBV29-1 | . | TGCAGCGCCTTGGGTCACTCTGGAAACACCATATATTTT | CSALGHSGNTIYF
TRBD1 | TRBJ2-3 | TRBV27 | . | TGTGCCAGCAGTGACAGGGTGTTTGATACGCAGTATTTT | CASSDRVFDTQYF
. | TRBJ2-7 | TRBV7-8 | . | TGTGCCAGCAGCTTGCCTCCCGGGGCGGAGCAGTACTTC | CASSLPPGAEQYF
TRBD2 | TRBJ2-1 | TRBV10-2 | many | TGCGCCAGCAGTGGGGTAGCGGGGGGGCCGGAGGAGCAGTTCTTC | CASSGVAGGPEEQFF
TRBD2 | TRBJ2-3 | TRBV30 | once | TGTGCCTGGAGTCCTCCGGGACTAGCGGGGGGGCGTAAAGATACGCAGTATTTT | CAWSPPGLAGGRKDTQYF
TRBD2 | TRBJ2-3 | TRBV7-9 | . | TGTGCCAGCAGAAGGCTAGCGGGAGGCACAGATACGCAGTATTTT | CASRRLAGGTDTQYF
TRBD1 | TRBJ1-6 | TRBV5-4 | . | TGTGCCAGCAGCTTGGAATCCGGGACAGGGGGCTCACCCCTCCACTTT | CASSLESGTGGSPLHF
. | TRBJ2-3 | TRBV7-9 | few | TGTGCCAGCAGGCCTCTAGCGTCCCCAGCCCCAGATACGCAGTATTTT | CASRPLASPAPDTQYF
TRBD2 | TRBJ2-3 | TRBV6-5 | . | TGTGCCAGCAGTCTAACGAGCGGGGGCACAGATACGCAGTATTTT | CASSLTSGGTDTQYF
. | TRBJ1-1 | TRBV30 | few | TGTGCCTGGAGTGAGCAGGGGAACACTGAAGCTTTCTTT | CAWSEQGNTEAFF
TRBD1 | TRBJ1-2 | TRBV6-1 | . | TGTGCCAGCAGTGAAGTCGCGACAGGGCGAGGCTACACCTTC | CASSEVATGRGYTF
. | TRBJ1-1 | TRBV11-2 | . | TGTGCCAGCAGCGGGTCGGGGGGGTCCGTTTATGTAGCTGAAGCTTTCTTT | CASSGSGGSVYVAEAFF
. | TRBJ1-4 | TRBV19 | . | TGTGCCAGTAGGCACCAGGGCCGTCAAAAGGAAAAACTGTTTTTT | CASRHQGRQKEKLFF
. | TRBJ2-1 | TRBV4-3 | . | TGCGCCAGCAGCCAAGATTCCAGCGGAATAAACAATGAGCAGTTCTTC | CASSQDSSGINNEQFF
TRBD2 | TRBJ2-3 | TRBV19 | . | TGTGCCAGTAGTAGCGGGGGGGCCGAAGGAGATACGCAGTATTTT | CASSSGGAEGDTQYF
. | TRBJ1-5 | TRBV19 | . | TGTGCCAGTAGTATCGCAGGGGTTGGTAGCAATCAGCCCCAGCATTTT | CASSIAGVGSNQPQHF
. | TRBJ2-7 | TRBV10-1 | . | TGCGCCAGCAGTGAGCCGAACAGGGACGAGCAGTACTTC | CASSEPNRDEQYF
TRBD1 | TRBJ2-5 | TRBV9 | . | TGTGCCAGCAGCGGGGGGACAGGGAGAGTGGACGGGACCCAGTACTTC | CASSGGTGRVDGTQYF
TRBD2 | TRBJ2-7 | TRBV28 | few | TGTGCCAGCAGTTTAGTAAGGGGCGGTAGCGGGGCTTCCTACGAGCAGTACTTC | CASSLVRGGSGASYEQYF
. | TRBJ2-5 | TRBV18 | few | TGTGCCAGCTCACCATTAAGGGATGTGGAGACCCAGTACTTC | CASSPLRDVETQYF
. | TRBJ2-3 | TRBV5-1 | . | TGCGCCAGCAGCTTTAACCGAGGGCGATCAGATACGCAGTATTTT | CASSFNRGRSDTQYF